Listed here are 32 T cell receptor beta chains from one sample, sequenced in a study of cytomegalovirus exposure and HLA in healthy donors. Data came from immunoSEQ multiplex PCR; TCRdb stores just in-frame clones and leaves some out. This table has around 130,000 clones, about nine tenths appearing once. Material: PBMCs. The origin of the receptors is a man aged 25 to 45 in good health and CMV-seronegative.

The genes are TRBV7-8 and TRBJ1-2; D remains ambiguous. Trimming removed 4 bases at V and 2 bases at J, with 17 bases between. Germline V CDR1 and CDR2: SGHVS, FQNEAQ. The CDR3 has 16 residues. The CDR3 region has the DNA TGTGCCAGCAGCTCCCAGACGGACTTATTGAACTATGGCTACACCTTC. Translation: CASSSQTDLLNYGYTF.

Here the CDR3 DNA reads TGTGCCAGCAGCTTAGTAGGGGGCCCCCTCAATGAGCAGTTCTTC. Amino acid sequence: CASSLVGGPLNEQFF. This chain joins TRBV7-9 and TRBJ2-1; 7 nucleotides agree with TRBD1. With 1 base clipped from V and 6 bases from J, the junction kept 6 bases outside the gene matches. The CDR3 has 15 amino acids. Germline V lookup: CDR1 SEHNR, CDR2 FQNEAQ (reference sequence).

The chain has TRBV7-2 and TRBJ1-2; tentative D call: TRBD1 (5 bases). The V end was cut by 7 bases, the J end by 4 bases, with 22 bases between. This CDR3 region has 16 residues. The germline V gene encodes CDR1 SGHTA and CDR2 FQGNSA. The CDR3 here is CASNTYLAGLGYGYTF. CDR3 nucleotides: TGTGCCAGCAACACATATTTGGCAGGGCTAGGCTATGGCTACACCTTC. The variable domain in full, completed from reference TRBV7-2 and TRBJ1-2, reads GAGVSQSPSNKVTEKGKDVELRCDPISGHTALYWYRQSLGQGLEFLIYFQGNSAPDKSGLPSDRFSAERTGGSVSTLTIQRTQQEDSAVYLCASNTYLAGLGYGYTFGSGTRLTVV.

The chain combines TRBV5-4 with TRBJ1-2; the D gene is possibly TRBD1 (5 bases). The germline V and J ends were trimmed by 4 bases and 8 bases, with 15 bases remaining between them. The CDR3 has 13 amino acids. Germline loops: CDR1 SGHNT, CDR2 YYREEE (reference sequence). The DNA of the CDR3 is TGTGCCAGCAGCCCATGGGGGGGGTCCGGCTACACCTTC. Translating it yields CASSPWGGSGYTF. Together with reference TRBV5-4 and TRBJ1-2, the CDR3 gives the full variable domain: ETGVTQSPTHLIKTRGQQVTLRCSSQSGHNTVSWYQQALGQGPQFIFQYYREEENGRGNFPPRFSGLQFPNYSSELNVNALELDDSALYLCASSPWGGSGYTFGSGTRLTVV.

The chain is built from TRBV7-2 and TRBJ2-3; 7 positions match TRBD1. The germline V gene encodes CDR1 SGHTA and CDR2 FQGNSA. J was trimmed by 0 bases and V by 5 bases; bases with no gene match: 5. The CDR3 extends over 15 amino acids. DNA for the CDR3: TGTGCCAGCAGCCTGACAGGGCTTAGCACAGATACGCAGTATTTT. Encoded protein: CASSLTGLSTDTQYF. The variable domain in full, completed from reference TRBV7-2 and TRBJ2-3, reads GAGVSQSPSNKVTEKGKDVELRCDPISGHTALYWYRQSLGQGLEFLIYFQGNSAPDKSGLPSDRFSAERTGGSVSTLTIQRTQQEDSAVYLCASSLTGLSTDTQYFGPGTRLTVL.

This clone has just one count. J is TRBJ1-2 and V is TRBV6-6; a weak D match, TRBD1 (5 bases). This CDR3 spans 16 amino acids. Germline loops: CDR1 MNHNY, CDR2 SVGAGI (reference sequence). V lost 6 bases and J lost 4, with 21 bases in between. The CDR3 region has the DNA TGTGCCAGCAGCCCCCTGGGCGGGGCGGGGATCTATGGCTACACCTTC. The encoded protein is CASSPLGGAGIYGYTF.

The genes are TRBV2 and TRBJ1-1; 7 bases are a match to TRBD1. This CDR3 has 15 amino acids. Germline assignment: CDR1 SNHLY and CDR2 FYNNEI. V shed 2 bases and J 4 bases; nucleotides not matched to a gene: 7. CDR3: CASSERTGRSTEAFF. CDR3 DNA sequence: TGTGCCAGCAGTGAAAGGACAGGACGATCCACTGAAGCTTTCTTT.

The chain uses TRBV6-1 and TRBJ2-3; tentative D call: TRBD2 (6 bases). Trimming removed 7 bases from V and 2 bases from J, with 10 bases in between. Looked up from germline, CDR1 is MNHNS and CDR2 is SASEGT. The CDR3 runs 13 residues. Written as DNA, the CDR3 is TGTGCCAGCATGGGGAGGATCACAGATACGCAGTATTTT. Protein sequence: CASMGRITDTQYF.

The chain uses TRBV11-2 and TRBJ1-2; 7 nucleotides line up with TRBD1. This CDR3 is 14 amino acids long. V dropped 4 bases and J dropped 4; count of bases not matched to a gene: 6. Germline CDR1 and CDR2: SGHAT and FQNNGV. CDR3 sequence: CASSYGQALYGYTF. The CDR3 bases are TGTGCCAGCAGCTACGGACAGGCTCTCTATGGCTACACCTTC.

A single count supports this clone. The CDR3, as DNA: TGTGCCAGCAGGAGGACAGGGGACAATCAGCCCCAGCATTTT. Amino acid sequence: CASRRTGDNQPQHF. The chain couples TRBV6-5 to TRBJ1-5, with 9 bases that match TRBD1. The V segment lost 6 bases and the J segment 3 bases; nucleotides outside the gene matches: 3. Germline CDR1 is MNHEY and CDR2 is SVGAGI. This CDR3 has 14 residues.

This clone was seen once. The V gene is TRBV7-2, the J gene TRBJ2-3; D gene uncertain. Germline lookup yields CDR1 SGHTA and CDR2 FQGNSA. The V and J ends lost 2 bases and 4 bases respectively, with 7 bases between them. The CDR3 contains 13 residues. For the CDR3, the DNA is TGTGCCAGCAGCTTAAGTGCGGCAGATACGCAGTATTTT. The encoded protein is CASSLSAADTQYF.

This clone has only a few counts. The CDR3 sequence is CASSPGTGNYGYTF. The CDR3 bases are TGTGCCAGCAGTCCCGGGACAGGGAACTATGGCTACACCTTC. This chain connects TRBV27 to TRBJ1-2, with 9 bases lining up with TRBD1. Trimming at V came to 5 bases and at J to 2 bases, leaving 3 bases not matched to a gene. The CDR3 sequence is 14 residues long. Germline V lookup: CDR1 MNHEY, CDR2 SMNVEV (reference sequence).

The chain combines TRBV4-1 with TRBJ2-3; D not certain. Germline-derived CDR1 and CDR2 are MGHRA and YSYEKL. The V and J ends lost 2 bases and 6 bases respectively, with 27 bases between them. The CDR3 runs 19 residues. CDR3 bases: TGCGCCAGCAGCCAACCAACCTCCCGACGATCCTTTTTGCGGGATACGCAGTATTTT. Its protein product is CASSQPTSRRSFLRDTQYF.

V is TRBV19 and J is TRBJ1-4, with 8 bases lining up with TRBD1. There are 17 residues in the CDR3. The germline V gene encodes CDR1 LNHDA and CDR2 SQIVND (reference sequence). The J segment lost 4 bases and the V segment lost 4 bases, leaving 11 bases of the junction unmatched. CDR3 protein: CASSSEQGARGNEKLFF. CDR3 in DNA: TGTGCCAGTAGTAGCGAGCAGGGGGCGCGGGGTAATGAAAAACTGTTTTTT.

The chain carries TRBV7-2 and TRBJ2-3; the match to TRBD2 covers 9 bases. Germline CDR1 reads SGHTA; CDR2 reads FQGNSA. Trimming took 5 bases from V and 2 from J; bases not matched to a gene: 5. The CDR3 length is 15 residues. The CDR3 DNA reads TGTGCCAGCAGCCCCCTAGCGGGGACCACAGATACGCAGTATTTT. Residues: CASSPLAGTTDTQYF.

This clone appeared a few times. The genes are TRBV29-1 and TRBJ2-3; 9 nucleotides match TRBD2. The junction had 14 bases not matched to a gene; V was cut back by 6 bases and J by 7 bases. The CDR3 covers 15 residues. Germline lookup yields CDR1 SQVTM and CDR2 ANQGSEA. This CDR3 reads CSVAGRGGVGNTQYF. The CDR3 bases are TGCAGCGTGGCTGGGCGGGGGGGCGTGGGTAATACGCAGTATTTT.

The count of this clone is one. The CDR3 sequence: CASSLGTEYNEQFF. DNA of the CDR3: TGTGCCAGCAGCCTCGGGACAGAATACAATGAGCAGTTCTTC. The rearrangement links TRBV7-9 to TRBJ2-1; 7 bases are a match to TRBD1. CDR1 is SEHNR and CDR2 is FQNEAQ in the germline V gene (reference sequence). This CDR3 spans 14 amino acids. V trimming: 5 bases; J trimming: 4 bases; junction bases outside the gene matches: 5.

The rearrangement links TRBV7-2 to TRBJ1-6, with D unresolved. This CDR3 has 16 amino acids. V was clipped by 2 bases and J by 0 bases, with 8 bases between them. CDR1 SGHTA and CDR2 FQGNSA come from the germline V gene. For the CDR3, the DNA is TGTGCCAGCAGCTTATTTAGGAGCTCCTATAATTCACCCCTCCACTTT. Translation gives CASSLFRSSYNSPLHF. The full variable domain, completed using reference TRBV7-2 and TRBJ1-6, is GAGVSQSPSNKVTEKGKDVELRCDPISGHTALYWYRQSLGQGLEFLIYFQGNSAPDKSGLPSDRFSAERTGGSVSTLTIQRTQQEDSAVYLCASSLFRSSYNSPLHFGNGTRLTVT.

CDR3 nucleotide sequence: TGTGCCAGCAGTGAAAGCCGAGCAAGTCCCAATGAGCAGTTCTTC. This encodes CASSESRASPNEQFF. This rearrangement joins TRBV2 to TRBJ2-1; D gene ambiguous. The CDR3 contains 15 residues. Per the germline V gene, CDR1 is SNHLY and CDR2 is FYNNEI. V was clipped by 2 bases and J by 6 bases, with 14 bases between them.

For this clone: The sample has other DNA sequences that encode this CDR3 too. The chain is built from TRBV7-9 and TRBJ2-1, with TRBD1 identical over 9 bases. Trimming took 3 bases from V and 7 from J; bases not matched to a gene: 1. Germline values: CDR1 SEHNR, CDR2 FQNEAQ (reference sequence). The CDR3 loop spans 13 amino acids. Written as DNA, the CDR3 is TGTGCCAGCAGCTTGGGGACAGGGAATGAGCAGTTCTTC. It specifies CASSLGTGNEQFF.

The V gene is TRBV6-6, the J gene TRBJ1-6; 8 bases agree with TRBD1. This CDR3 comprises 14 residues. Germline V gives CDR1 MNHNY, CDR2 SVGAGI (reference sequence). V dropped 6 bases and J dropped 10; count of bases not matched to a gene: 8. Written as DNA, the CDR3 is TGTGCCAGCAGGCACGACAGGGGAAGCTCACCCCTCCACTTT. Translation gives CASRHDRGSSPLHF.

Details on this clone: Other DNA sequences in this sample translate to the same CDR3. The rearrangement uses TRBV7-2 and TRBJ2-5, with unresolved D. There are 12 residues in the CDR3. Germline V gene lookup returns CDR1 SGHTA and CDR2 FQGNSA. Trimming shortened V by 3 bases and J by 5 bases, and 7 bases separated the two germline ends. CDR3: CASSFPGETQYF. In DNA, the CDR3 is TGTGCCAGCAGCTTTCCCGGGGAGACCCAGTACTTC.

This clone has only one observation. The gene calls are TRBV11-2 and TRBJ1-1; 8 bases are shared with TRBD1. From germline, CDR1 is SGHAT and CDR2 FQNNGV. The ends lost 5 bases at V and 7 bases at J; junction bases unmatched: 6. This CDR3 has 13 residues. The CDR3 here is CASSVDRDREAFF. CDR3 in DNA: TGTGCCAGCAGCGTGGACAGGGACCGTGAAGCTTTCTTT.

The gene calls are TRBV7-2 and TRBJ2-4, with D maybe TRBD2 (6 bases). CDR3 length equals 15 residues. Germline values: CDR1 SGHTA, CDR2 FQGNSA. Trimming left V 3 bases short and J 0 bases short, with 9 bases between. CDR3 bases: TGTGCCAGCAGCTTCGGGACTGTAGCCAAAAACATTCAGTACTTC. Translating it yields CASSFGTVAKNIQYF.

CDR3 in amino acids: CASSLGPRGQSQETQYF. CDR3 in DNA: TGTGCCAGCAGCTTAGGACCCAGGGGACAGAGTCAAGAGACCCAGTACTTC. The chain couples TRBV7-2 to TRBJ2-5; 7 nucleotides line up with TRBD1. The V segment lost 1 base and the J segment 2 bases; nucleotides outside the gene matches: 10. CDR1 and CDR2 (germline): SGHTA, FQGNSA. The CDR3 runs to 17 residues.

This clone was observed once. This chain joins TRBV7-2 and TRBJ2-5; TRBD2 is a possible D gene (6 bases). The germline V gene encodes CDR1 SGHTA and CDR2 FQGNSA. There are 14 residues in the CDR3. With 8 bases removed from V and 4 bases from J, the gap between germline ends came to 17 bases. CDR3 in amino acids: CASGRRGLLETQYF. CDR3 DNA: TGTGCCAGCGGGAGGCGAGGGTTATTAGAGACCCAGTACTTC.

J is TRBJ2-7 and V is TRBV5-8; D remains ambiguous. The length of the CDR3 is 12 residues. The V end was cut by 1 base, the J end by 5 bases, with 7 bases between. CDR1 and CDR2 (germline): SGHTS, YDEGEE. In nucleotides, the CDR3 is TGTGCCAGCAGCTTGTACGGAGACGAGCAGTACTTC. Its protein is CASSLYGDEQYF. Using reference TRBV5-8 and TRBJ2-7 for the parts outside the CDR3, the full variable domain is EAGVTQSPTHLIKTRGQQATLRCSPISGHTSVYWYQQALGLGLQFLLWYDEGEERNRGNFPPRFSGRQFPNYSSELNVNALELEDSALYLCASSLYGDEQYFGPGTRLTVT.

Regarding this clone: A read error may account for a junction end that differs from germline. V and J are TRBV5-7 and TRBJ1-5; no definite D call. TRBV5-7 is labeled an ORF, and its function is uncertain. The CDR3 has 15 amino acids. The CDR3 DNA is TGTGCCAGCAGCGTCGCCCGGGCTAGCCATCAGCCCCAGCATTTT. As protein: CASSVARASHQPQHF.

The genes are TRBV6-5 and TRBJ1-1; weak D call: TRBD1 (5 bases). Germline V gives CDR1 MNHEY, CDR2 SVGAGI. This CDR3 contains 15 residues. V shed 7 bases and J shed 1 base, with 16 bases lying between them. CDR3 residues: CASIPGHGGNTEAFF. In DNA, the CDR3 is TGTGCCAGCATCCCAGGACACGGCGGGAACACTGAAGCTTTCTTT.

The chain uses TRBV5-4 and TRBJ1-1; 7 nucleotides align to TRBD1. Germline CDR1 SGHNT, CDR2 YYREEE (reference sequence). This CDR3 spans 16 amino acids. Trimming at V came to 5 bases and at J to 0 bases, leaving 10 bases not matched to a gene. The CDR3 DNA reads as TGTGCCAGCAGGGCAGGGGGAGTCGGTATGAACACTGAAGCTTTCTTT. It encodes CASRAGGVGMNTEAFF.

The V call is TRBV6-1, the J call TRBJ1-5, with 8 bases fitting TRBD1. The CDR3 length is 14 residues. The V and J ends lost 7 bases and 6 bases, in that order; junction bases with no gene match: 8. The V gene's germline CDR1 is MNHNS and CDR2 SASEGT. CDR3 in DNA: TGTGCCAGCATTTTAGACAGGGGTGGTCAGCCCCAGCATTTT. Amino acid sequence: CASILDRGGQPQHF.

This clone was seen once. Written as DNA, the CDR3 is TGTGCCAGTAGTGAGGGGAGGGTAGGAAAACTGTTTTTT. It codes for CASSEGRVGKLFF. The J gene is TRBJ1-4, the V gene TRBV19, with D perhaps matching TRBD1 (5 bases). The germline CDR1 and CDR2 sequences are LNHDA and SQIVND (reference sequence). V lost 5 bases and J lost 10, with 14 bases in between. The CDR3 is 13 amino acids.